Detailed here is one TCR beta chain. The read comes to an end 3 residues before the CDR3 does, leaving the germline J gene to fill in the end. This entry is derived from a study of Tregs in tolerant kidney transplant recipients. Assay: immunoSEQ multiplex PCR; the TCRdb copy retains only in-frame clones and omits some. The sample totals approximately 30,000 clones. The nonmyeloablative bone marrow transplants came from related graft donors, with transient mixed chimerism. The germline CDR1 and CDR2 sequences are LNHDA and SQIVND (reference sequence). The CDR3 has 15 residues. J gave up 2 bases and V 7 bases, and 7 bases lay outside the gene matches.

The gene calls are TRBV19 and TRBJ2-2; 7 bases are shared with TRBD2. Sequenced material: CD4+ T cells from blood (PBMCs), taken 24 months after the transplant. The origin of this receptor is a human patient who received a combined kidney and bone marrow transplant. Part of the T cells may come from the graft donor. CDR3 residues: CASTLTSANTGELFF. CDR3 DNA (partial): TGTGCCAGTACCCTCACTAGCGCAAACACCGGGGAG. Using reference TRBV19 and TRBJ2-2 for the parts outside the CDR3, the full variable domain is DGGITQSPKYLFRKEGQNVTLSCEQNLNHDAMYWYRQDPGQGLRLIYYSQIVNDFQKGDIAEGYSVSREKKESFPLTVTSAQKNPTAFYLCASTLTSANTGELFFGEGSRLTVL.